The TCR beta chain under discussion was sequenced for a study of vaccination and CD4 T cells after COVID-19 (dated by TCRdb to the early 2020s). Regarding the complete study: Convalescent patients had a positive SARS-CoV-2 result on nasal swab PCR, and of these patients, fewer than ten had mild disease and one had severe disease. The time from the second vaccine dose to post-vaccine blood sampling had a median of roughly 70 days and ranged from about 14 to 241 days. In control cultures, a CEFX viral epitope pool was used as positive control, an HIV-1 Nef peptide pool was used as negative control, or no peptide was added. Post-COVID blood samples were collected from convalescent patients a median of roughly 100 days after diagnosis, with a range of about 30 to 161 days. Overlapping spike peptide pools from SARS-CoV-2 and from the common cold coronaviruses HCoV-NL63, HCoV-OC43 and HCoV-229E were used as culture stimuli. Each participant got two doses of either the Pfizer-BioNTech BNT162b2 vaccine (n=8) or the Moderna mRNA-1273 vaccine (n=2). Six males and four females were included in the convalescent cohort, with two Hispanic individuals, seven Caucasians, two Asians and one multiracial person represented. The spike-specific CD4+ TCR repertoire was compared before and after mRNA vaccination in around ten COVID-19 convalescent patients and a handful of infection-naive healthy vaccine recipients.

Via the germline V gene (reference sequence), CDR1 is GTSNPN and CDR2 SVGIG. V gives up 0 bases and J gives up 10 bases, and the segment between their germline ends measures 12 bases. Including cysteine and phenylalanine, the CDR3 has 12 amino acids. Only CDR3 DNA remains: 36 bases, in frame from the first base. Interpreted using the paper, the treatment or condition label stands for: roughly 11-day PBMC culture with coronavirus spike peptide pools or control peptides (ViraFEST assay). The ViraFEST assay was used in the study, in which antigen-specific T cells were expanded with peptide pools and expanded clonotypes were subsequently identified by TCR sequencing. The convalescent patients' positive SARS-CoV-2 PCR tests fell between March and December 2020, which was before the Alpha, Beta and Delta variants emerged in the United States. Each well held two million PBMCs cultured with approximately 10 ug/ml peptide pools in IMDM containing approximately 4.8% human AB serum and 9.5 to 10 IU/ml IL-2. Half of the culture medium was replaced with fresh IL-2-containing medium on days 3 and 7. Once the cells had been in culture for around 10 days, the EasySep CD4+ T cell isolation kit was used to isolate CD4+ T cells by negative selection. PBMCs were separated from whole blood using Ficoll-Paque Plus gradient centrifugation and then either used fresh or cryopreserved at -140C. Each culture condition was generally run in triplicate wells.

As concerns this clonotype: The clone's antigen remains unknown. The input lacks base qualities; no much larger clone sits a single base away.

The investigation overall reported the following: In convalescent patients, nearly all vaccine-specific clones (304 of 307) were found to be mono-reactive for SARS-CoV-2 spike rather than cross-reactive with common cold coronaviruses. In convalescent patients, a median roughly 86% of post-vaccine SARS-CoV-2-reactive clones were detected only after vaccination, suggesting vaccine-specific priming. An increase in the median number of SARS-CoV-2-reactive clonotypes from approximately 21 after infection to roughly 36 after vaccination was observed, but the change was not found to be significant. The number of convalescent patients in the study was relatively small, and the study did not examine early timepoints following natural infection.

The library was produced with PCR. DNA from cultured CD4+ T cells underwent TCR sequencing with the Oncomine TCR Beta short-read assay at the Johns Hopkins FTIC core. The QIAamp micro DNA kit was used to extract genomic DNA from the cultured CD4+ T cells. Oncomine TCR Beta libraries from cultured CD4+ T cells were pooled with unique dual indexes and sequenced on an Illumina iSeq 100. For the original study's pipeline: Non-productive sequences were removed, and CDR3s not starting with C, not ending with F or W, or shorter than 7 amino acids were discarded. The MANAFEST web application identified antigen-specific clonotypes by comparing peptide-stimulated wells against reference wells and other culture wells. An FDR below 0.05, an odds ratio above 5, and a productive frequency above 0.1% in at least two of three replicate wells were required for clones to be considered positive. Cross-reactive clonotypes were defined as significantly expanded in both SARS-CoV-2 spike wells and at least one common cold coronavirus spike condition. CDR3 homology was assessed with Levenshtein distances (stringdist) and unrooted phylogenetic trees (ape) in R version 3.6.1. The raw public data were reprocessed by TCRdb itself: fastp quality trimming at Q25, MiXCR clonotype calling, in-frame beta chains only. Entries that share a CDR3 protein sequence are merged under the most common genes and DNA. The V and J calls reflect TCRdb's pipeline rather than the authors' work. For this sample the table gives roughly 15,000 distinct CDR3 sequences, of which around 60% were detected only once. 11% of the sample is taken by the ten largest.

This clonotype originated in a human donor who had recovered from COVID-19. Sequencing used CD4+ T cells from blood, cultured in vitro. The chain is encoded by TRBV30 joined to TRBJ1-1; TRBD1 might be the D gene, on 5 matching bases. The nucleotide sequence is TGTGCCTGGAGTGTACGGTGGGGGTTAGCTTTCTTT. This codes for CAWSVRWGLAFF.